Presented here are 5 T cell receptor beta chains from one specimen sequenced in a study of control samples from healthy donors and cancer patients. Some clones are missing from TCRdb's copy, which holds only in-frame ones; the method was immunoSEQ multiplex PCR. In the table there are tens of thousands of clones, roughly nine tenths of which are singletons. The specimen was blood. All receptors come from a woman aged 60-75 years in good health.

The chain joins TRBV3-1 (or the pseudogene TRBV3-2) to TRBJ1-5; 9 bases are shared with TRBD1. This CDR3 is built from 20 residues. Germline trimming cut 1 base from V and 0 bases from J; bases unmatched to any gene: 13. Germline assignment: CDR1 LGHDT and CDR2 YNNKEL (reference sequence). The CDR3: CASSQVGDRGTWGSNQPQHF. CDR3 sequence (DNA): TGTGCCAGCAGCCAAGTGGGAGACAGGGGGACTTGGGGTAGCAATCAGCCCCAGCATTTT.

The V and J genes are TRBV5-5 and TRBJ2-7, with 7 bases that match TRBD2. This CDR3 is built from 14 residues. Germline V CDR1 and CDR2: SGHKS, YYEKEE (reference sequence). With 4 bases clipped from V and 0 bases from J, the junction kept 4 bases outside the gene matches. The DNA of the CDR3 is TGTGCCAGCAGCACCCGGACTAGCTCCTACGAGCAGTACTTC. This sequence encodes CASSTRTSSYEQYF.

The table lists this clone with a few counts. The chain uses TRBV6-6 and TRBJ2-1; 9 bases line up with TRBD2. Germline CDR1 is MNHNY and CDR2 is SVGAGI (reference sequence). This CDR3 is built from 15 residues. The V and J ends lost 2 bases and 8 bases, in that order; junction bases with no gene match: 7. CDR3 protein: CASSYALAGSHEQFF. The CDR3, as DNA: TGTGCCAGCAGTTACGCGCTAGCGGGGTCACATGAGCAGTTCTTC.

This rearrangement joins TRBV7-8 to TRBJ2-2, with D perhaps TRBD1 (6 bases). This CDR3 is 15 amino acids long. The germline V gene encodes CDR1 SGHVS and CDR2 FQNEAQ. Trimming removed 11 bases at V and 6 bases at J, with 22 bases between. CDR3 coding DNA: TGTGCCGGTGTAGGGGGAAGGGCCGGCCCCGGGGAGCTGTTTTTT. Translation gives CAGVGGRAGPGELFF.

The rearrangement joins TRBV24-1 to TRBJ2-1, with D perhaps assigned TRBD1 or TRBD2 (5 bases each). The ends were cut back, 1 base at V and 6 bases at J, with 12 bases in the middle. The CDR3 runs 15 residues. Germline V gene sequence: CDR1 KGHDR, CDR2 SFDVKD. The CDR3 here is CATSDLGTGPNEQFF. The CDR3, as DNA: TGTGCCACCAGTGATTTAGGTACGGGGCCCAATGAGCAGTTCTTC.